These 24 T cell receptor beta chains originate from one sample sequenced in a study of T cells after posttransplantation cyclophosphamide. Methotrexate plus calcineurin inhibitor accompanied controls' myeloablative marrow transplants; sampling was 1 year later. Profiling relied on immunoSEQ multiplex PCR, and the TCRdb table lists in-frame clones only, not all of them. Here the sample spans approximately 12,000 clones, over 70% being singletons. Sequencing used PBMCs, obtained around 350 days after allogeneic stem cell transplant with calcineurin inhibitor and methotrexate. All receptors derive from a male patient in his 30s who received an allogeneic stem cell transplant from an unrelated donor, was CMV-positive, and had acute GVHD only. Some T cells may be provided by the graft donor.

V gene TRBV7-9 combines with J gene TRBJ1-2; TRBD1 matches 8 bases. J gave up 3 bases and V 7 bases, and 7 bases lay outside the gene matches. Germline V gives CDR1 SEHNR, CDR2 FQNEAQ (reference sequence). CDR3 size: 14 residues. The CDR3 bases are TGTGCCAGCAACGTGGGACAGGAGGACTATGGCTACACCTTC. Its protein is CASNVGQEDYGYTF.

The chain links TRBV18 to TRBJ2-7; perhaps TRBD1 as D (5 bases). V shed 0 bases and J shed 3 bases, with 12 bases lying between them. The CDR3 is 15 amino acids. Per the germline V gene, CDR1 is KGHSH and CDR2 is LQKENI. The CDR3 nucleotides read TGTGCCAGCTCACCACCGCTGGACAAACTCTACGAGCAGTACTTC. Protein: CASSPPLDKLYEQYF.

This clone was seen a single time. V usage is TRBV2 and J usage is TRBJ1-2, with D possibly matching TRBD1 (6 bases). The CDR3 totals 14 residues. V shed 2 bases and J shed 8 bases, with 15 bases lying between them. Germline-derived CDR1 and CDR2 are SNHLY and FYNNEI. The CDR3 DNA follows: TGTGCCAGCAGTGAATTGGGGGGGCTGGAGGGCTACACCTTC. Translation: CASSELGGLEGYTF.

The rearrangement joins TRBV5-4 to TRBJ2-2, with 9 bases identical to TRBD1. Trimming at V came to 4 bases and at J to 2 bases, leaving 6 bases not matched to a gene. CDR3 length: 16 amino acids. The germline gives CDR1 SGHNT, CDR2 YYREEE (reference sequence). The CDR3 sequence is CASSGTGQGNTGELFF. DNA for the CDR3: TGTGCCAGCAGCGGGACGGGACAGGGCAACACCGGGGAGCTGTTTTTT.

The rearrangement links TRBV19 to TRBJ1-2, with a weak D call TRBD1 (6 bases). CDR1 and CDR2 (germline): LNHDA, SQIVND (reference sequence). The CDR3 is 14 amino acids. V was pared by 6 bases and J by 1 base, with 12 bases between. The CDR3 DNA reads TGTGCCAGTAGGAGGGACACCGTTAACTATGGCTACACCTTC. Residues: CASRRDTVNYGYTF.

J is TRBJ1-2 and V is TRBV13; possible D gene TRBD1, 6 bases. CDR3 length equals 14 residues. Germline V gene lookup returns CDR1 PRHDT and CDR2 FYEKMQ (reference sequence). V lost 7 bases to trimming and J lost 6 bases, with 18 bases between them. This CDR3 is CASNPGYRAHGYTF. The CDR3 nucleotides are TGTGCCAGCAATCCTGGATACAGGGCCCATGGCTACACCTTC.

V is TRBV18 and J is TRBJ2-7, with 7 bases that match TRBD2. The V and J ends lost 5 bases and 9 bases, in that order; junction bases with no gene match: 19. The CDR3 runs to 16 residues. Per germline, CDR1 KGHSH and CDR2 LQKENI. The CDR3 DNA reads TGTGCCAGCTCAACTTCAAGCGGGACCACGCCGTTCGGGCAGTACTTC. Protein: CASSTSSGTTPFGQYF. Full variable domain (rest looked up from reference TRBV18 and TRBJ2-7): NAGVMQNPRHLVRRRGQEARLRCSPMKGHSHVYWYRQLPEEGLKFMVYLQKENIIDESGMPKERFSAEFPKEGPSILRIQQVVRGDSAAYFCASSTSSGTTPFGQYFGPGTRLTVT.

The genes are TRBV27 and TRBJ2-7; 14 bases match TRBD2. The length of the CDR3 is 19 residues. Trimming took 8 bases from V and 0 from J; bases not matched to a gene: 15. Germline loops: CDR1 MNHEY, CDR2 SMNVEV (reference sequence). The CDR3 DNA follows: TGTGCCAGCGGCCCCTCGGGACTAGCGGGGGCCCTAAGCTCCTACGAGCAGTACTTC. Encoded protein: CASGPSGLAGALSSYEQYF.

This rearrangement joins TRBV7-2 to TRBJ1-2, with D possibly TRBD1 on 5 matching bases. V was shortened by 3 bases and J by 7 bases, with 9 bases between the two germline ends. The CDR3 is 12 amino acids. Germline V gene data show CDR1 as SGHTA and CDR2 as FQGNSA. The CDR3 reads CASSLDMSGYTF. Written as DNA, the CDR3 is TGTGCCAGCAGCTTGGACATGTCTGGCTACACCTTC. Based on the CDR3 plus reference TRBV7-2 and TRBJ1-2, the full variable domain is GAGVSQSPSNKVTEKGKDVELRCDPISGHTALYWYRQSLGQGLEFLIYFQGNSAPDKSGLPSDRFSAERTGGSVSTLTIQRTQQEDSAVYLCASSLDMSGYTFGSGTRLTVV.

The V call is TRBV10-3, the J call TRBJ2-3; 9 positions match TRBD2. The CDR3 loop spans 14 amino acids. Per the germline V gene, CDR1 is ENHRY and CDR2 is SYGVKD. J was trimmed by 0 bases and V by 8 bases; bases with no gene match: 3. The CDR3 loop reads CAIRTSGSTDTQYF. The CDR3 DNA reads TGTGCCATCCGTACTAGCGGGAGCACAGATACGCAGTATTTT.

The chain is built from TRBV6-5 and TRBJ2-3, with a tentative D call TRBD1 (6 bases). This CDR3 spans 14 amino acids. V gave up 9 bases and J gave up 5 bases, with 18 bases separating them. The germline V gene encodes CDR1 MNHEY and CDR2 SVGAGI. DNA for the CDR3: TGTGCCAGTTCCCGGGACCAAGGGGGAGATACGCAGTATTTT. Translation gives CASSRDQGGDTQYF.

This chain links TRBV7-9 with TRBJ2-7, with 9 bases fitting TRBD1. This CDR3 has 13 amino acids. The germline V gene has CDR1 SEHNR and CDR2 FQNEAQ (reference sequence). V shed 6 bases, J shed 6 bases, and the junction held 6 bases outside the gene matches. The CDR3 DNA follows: TGTGCCAGCAGTCGTTCGGACAGGGGCGAGCAGTACTTC. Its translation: CASSRSDRGEQYF.

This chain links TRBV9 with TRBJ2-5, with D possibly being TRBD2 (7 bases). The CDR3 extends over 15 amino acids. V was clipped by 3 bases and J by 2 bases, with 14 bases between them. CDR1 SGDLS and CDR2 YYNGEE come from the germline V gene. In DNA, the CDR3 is TGTGCCAGCAGCGAGGGGGGAGGGGATCAAGAGACCCAGTACTTC. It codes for CASSEGGGDQETQYF.

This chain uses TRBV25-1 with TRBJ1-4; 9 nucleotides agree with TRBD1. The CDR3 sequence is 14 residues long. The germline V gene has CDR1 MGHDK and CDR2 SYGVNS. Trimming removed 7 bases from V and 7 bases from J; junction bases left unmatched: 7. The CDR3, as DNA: TGTGCCAGCACCTTGGGACAGGGAAGTGAAAAACTGTTTTTT. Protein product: CASTLGQGSEKLFF.

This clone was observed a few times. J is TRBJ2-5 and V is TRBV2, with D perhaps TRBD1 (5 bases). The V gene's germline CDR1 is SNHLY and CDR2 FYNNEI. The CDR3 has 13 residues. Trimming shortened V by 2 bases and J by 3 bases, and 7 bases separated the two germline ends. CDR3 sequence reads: CASSELGEETQYF. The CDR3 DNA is TGTGCCAGCAGTGAATTAGGGGAAGAGACCCAGTACTTC. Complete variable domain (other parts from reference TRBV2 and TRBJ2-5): EPEVTQTPSHQVTQMGQEVILRCVPISNHLYFYWYRQILGQKVEFLVSFYNNEISEKSEIFDDQFSVERPDGSNFTLKIRSTKLEDSAMYFCASSELGEETQYFGPGTRLLVL.

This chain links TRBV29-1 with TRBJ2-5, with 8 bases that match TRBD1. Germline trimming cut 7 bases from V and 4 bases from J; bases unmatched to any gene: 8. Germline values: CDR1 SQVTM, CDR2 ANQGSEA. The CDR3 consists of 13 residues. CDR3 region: CSADRGVAETQYF. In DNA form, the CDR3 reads TGCAGCGCCGACAGGGGAGTCGCAGAGACCCAGTACTTC.

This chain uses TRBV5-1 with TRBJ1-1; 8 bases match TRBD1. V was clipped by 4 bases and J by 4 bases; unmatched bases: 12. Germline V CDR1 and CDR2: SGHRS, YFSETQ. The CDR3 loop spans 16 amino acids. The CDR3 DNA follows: TGCGCCAGCAGCCTAAACTACGACAGGGGAGTCACTGAAGCTTTCTTT. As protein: CASSLNYDRGVTEAFF.

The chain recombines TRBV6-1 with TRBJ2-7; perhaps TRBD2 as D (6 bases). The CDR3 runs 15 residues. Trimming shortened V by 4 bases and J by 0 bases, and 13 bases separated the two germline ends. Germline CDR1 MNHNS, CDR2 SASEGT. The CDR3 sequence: CASSVTTGSSYEQYF. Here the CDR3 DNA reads TGTGCCAGCAGTGTAACGACCGGGAGCTCCTACGAGCAGTACTTC.

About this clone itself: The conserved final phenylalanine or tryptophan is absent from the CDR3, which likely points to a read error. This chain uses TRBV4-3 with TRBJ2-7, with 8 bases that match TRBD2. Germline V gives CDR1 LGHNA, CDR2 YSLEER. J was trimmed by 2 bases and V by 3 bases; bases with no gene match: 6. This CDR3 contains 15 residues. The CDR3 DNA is TGCGCCAGCAGCCACGCAGCGGGGGCGACCTACGAGCAGTACCTC. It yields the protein CASSHAAGATYEQYL.

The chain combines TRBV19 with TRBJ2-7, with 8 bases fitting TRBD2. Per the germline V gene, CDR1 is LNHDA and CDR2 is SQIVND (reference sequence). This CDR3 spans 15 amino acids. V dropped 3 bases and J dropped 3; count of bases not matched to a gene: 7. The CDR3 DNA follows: TGTGCCAGTAGTATGGGACTAGGGTCCTACTACGAGCAGTACTTC. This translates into CASSMGLGSYYEQYF.

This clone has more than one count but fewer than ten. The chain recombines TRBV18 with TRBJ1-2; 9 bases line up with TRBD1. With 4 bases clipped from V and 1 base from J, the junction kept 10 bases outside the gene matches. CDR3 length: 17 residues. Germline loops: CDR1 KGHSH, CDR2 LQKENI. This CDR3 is CASSRGTGPYDNYGYTF. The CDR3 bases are TGTGCCAGCTCACGCGGGACAGGGCCCTATGATAACTATGGCTACACCTTC.

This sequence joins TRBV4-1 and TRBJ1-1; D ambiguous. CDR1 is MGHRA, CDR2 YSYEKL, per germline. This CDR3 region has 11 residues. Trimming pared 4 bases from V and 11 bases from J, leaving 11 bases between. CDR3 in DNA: TGCGCCAGCAGCCTCGGTGTGTGGGCTTTCTTT. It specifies CASSLGVWAFF.

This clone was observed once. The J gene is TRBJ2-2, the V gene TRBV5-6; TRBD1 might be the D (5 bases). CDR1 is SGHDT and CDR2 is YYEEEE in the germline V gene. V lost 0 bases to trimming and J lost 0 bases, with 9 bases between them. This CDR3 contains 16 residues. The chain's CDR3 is CASSLAGRANTGELFF. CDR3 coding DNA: TGTGCCAGCAGCTTGGCGGGCAGGGCGAACACCGGGGAGCTGTTTTTT.

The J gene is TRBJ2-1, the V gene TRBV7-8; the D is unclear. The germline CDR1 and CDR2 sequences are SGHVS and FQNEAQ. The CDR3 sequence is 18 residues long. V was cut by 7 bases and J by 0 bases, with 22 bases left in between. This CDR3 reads CASKKVSSRNSSYNEQFF. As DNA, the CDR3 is TGTGCCAGCAAAAAAGTATCGTCCCGAAATAGCTCCTACAATGAGCAGTTCTTC. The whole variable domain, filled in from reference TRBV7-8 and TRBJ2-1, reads GAGVSQSPRYKVAKRGQDVALRCDPISGHVSLFWYQQALGQGPEFLTYFQNEAQLDKSGLPSDRFFAERPEGSVSTLKIQRTQQEDSAVYLCASKKVSSRNSSYNEQFFGPGTRLTVL.